The rows below give T cell receptor beta chains drawn from one sample of a study of cytomegalovirus exposure and HLA in healthy donors. The table came from immunoSEQ multiplex PCR; TCRdb's copy has only in-frame clones and leaves some out. The sample records around 41,000 clones, 60% to 75% being singletons. The specimen sequenced was PBMCs. The receptors here all came from a man between 40 and 49 years old in good health and CMV-seronegative. Both conserved end residues are part of each CDR3. The D gene is left open where the match is weak. Not every row has a clone size; where given, it reads once, few, many or a size class.

clone_size: once
d_call: TRBD2
j_call: TRBJ2-2
v_call: TRBV7-9
cdr3_nt: TGTGCCAGCAGCTTGGCAGCGGGGGGGAACACCGGGGAGCTGTTTTTT
cdr3_aa: CASSLAAGGNTGELFF

clone_size: few
d_call: NA
j_call: TRBJ2-7
v_call: TRBV13
cdr3_nt: TGTGCCAGCAGCTTAGGTAGCTACGAGCAGTACTTC
cdr3_aa: CASSLGSYEQYF

clone_size: NA
d_call: NA
j_call: TRBJ1-2
v_call: TRBV4-1
cdr3_nt: TGCGCCAGCAGCCAAAGATCAGGGGTCTATGGCTACACCTTC
cdr3_aa: CASSQRSGVYGYTF

clone_size: NA
d_call: NA
j_call: TRBJ2-1
v_call: TRBV20-1
cdr3_nt: TGCAGTGCTCTTGGCCAGGCGCAGTTCTTC
cdr3_aa: CSALGQAQFF

clone_size: few
d_call: NA
j_call: TRBJ1-5
v_call: TRBV6-1
cdr3_nt: TGTGCCACAGGGGAGCCTTATAGCAATCAGCCCCAGCATTTT
cdr3_aa: CATGEPYSNQPQHF

clone_size: NA
d_call: NA
j_call: TRBJ2-2
v_call: TRBV30
cdr3_nt: TGTGCCTGGAACAGGGCGGGCGGGGAGCTGTTTTTT
cdr3_aa: CAWNRAGGELFF

clone_size: NA
d_call: NA
j_call: TRBJ2-7
v_call: TRBV7-4
cdr3_nt: TGTGCCAGCAGGCAGGTCCACGAGCAGTACTTC
cdr3_aa: CASRQVHEQYF

clone_size: few
d_call: NA
j_call: TRBJ1-2
v_call: TRBV7-2
cdr3_nt: TGTGCCAGCAGCTTTCTGACAGGCAGTGGCTACACCTTC
cdr3_aa: CASSFLTGSGYTF

clone_size: few
d_call: NA
j_call: TRBJ1-2
v_call: TRBV5-4
cdr3_nt: TGTGCCAGCAGACTCCTTTCGGGTCGCTTTGATGGCTACACCTTC
cdr3_aa: CASRLLSGRFDGYTF

clone_size: NA
d_call: NA
j_call: TRBJ1-4
v_call: TRBV7-2
cdr3_nt: TGTGCCAGCAGCTTAGTAAATGAAAAACTGTTTTTT
cdr3_aa: CASSLVNEKLFF

clone_size: NA
d_call: TRBD1
j_call: TRBJ1-1
v_call: TRBV6-6
cdr3_nt: TGTGCCAGCAGTTACTCGACAGGGGGCGCGGCTGAAGCTTTCTTT
cdr3_aa: CASSYSTGGAAEAFF

clone_size: few
d_call: NA
j_call: TRBJ1-4
v_call: TRBV21-1
cdr3_nt: TGTCCGACACAGCACGGGGTGGGAACTCGAACTAATGAAAAACTGTTTTTT
cdr3_aa: CPTQHGVGTRTNEKLFF

clone_size: few
d_call: NA
j_call: TRBJ2-7
v_call: TRBV21-1
cdr3_nt: TGTGCCAGCAGCAAAGGTCGGCGGGGGCGCGAGCAGTACTTC
cdr3_aa: CASSKGRRGREQYF

clone_size: NA
d_call: NA
j_call: TRBJ1-2
v_call: TRBV7-9
cdr3_nt: TGTGCCAGCAGCTTAAGAGACAGCCCCTATGGCTACACCTTC
cdr3_aa: CASSLRDSPYGYTF

clone_size: NA
d_call: TRBD1
j_call: TRBJ1-2
v_call: TRBV6-5
cdr3_nt: TGTGCCAGCACCCTTAGGACAGGGTTTTATGGCTACACCTTC
cdr3_aa: CASTLRTGFYGYTF

clone_size: NA
d_call: NA
j_call: TRBJ2-7
v_call: TRBV14
cdr3_nt: TGTGCCAGCAGCCAAGGAGCTGGGCTACCAATGGGCTACGAGCAGTACTTC
cdr3_aa: CASSQGAGLPMGYEQYF

clone_size: once
d_call: TRBD1
j_call: TRBJ2-3
v_call: TRBV10-3
cdr3_nt: TGTGCCATCCAACCAACAGGGGGTGAAGATACGCAGTATTTT
cdr3_aa: CAIQPTGGEDTQYF

clone_size: NA
d_call: TRBD1
j_call: TRBJ2-7
v_call: TRBV30
cdr3_nt: TGTGCCTGGAGTGGGGACAGGGGATACGAGCAGTACTTC
cdr3_aa: CAWSGDRGYEQYF

clone_size: once
d_call: NA
j_call: TRBJ1-2
v_call: TRBV6-5
cdr3_nt: TGTGCCAGCAGTTATGCGGGGGCCTATGGCTACACCTTC
cdr3_aa: CASSYAGAYGYTF

clone_size: NA
d_call: NA
j_call: TRBJ1-2
v_call: TRBV7-2
cdr3_nt: TGTGCCAGCAGCCCGTCGACAGTCTATGGCTACACCTTC
cdr3_aa: CASSPSTVYGYTF

clone_size: NA
d_call: NA
j_call: TRBJ2-2
v_call: TRBV7-2
cdr3_nt: TGTGCCAGCAGCTCCCCACTAGGGGAGCTGTTTTTT
cdr3_aa: CASSSPLGELFF

clone_size: NA
d_call: TRBD2
j_call: TRBJ2-1
v_call: TRBV7-7
cdr3_nt: TGTGCTAGCAGCTTAGGTAGCGGGGGGTTTAATGAGCAGTTCTTC
cdr3_aa: CASSLGSGGFNEQFF

clone_size: NA
d_call: NA
j_call: TRBJ1-5
v_call: TRBV10-2
cdr3_nt: TGCGCCAGCGGGGTCGGGGTTAATCAGCCCCAGCATTTT
cdr3_aa: CASGVGVNQPQHF

clone_size: NA
d_call: NA
j_call: TRBJ2-5
v_call: TRBV30
cdr3_nt: TGTGCCTGGAGTGTCGGGAGCGGTGTCCAAGAGACCCAGTACTTC
cdr3_aa: CAWSVGSGVQETQYF

clone_size: NA
d_call: TRBD1
j_call: TRBJ1-5
v_call: TRBV6-1
cdr3_nt: TGTGCCAGCAGTGGACAGGGCCCTTATAGCAATCAGCCCCAGCATTTT
cdr3_aa: CASSGQGPYSNQPQHF

clone_size: NA
d_call: NA
j_call: TRBJ2-7
v_call: TRBV5-4
cdr3_nt: TGTGCCAGCAGCCTAATGGACAGATACGAGCAGTACTTC
cdr3_aa: CASSLMDRYEQYF